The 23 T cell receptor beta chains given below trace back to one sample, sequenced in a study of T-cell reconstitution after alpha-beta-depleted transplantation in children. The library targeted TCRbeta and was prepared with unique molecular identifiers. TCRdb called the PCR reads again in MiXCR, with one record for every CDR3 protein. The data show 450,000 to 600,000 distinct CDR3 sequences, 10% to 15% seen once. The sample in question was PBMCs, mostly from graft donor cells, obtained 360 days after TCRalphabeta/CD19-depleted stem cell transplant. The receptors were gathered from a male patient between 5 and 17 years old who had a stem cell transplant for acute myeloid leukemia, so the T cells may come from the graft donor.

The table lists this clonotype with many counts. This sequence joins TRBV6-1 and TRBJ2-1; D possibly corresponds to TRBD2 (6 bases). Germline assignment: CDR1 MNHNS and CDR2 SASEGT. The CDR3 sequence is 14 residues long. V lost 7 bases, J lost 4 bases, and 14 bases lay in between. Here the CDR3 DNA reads TGTGCCAGCACTGGACTATGGCAGTACAATGAGCAGTTCTTC. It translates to CASTGLWQYNEQFF.

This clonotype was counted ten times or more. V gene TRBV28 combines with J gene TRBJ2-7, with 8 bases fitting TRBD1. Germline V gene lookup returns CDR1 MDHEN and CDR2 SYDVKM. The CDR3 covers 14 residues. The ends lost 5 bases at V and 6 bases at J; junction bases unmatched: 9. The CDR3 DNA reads TGTGCCAGCAGTGGGGGGACAGGATTACGCGAGCAGTACTTC. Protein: CASSGGTGLREQYF. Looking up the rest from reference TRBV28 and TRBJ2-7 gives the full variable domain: DVKVTQSSRYLVKRTGEKVFLECVQDMDHENMFWYRQDPGLGLRLIYFSYDVKMKEKGDIPEGYSVSREKKERFSLILESASTNQTSMYLCASSGGTGLREQYFGPGTRLTVT.

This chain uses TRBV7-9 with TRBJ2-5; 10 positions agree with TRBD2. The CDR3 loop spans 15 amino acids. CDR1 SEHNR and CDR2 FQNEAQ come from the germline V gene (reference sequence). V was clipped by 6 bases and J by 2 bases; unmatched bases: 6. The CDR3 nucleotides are TGTGCCAGCAGTTCTAGCGGGGGATTTCAAGAGACCCAGTACTTC. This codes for CASSSSGGFQETQYF. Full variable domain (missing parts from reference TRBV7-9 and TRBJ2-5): DTGVSQNPRHKITKRGQNVTFRCDPISEHNRLYWYRQTLGQGPEFLTYFQNEAQLEKSRLLSDRFSAERPKGSFSTLEIQRTEQGDSAMYLCASSSSGGFQETQYFGPGTRLLVL.

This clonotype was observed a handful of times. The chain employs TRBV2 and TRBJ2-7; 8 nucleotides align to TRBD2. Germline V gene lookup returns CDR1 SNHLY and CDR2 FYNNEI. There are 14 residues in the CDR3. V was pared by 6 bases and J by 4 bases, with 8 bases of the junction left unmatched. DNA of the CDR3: TGTGCCAGCAGGACCGGGACTAGTCAATACGAGCAGTACTTC. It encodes CASRTGTSQYEQYF.

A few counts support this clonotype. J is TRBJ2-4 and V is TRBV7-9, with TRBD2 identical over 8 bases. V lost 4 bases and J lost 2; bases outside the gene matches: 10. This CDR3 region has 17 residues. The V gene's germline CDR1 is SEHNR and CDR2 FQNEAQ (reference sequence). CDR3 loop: CASSSTSGEGPKNIQYF. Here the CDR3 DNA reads TGTGCCAGCAGCTCTACTAGCGGTGAGGGTCCCAAAAACATTCAGTACTTC.

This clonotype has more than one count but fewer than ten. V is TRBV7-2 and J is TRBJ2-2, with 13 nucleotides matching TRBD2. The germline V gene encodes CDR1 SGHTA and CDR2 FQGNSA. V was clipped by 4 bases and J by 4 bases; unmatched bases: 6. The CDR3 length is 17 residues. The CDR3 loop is CASSSSGLAGITGELFF. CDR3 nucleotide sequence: TGTGCCAGCAGCTCATCGGGACTAGCGGGAATCACCGGGGAGCTGTTTTTT.

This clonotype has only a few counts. The CDR3 DNA follows: TGTGCCAGCAGTTTAGAGGGGGGCAGACCCTACGAGCAGTACTTC. As protein: CASSLEGGRPYEQYF. The rearrangement uses TRBV12-3 or TRBV12-4 and TRBJ2-7; D may be TRBD1 or TRBD2 (6 bases each). The CDR3 length is 15 residues. V was clipped by 1 base and J by 2 bases, with 12 bases between them.

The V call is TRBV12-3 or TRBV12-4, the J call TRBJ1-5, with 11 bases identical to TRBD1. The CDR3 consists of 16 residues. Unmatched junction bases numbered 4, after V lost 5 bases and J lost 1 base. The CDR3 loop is CASSTRTGGSNQPQHF. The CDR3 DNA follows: TGTGCCAGCAGTACCAGGACAGGGGGCAGCAATCAGCCCCAGCATTTT.

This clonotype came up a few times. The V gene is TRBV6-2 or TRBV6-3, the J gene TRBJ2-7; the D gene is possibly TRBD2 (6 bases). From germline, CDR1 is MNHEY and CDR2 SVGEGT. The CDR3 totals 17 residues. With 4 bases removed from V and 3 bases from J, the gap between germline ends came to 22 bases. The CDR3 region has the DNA TGTGCCAGCAGTTTTCTCGTACGGGCGGGATGGAACTACGAGCAGTACTTC. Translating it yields CASSFLVRAGWNYEQYF.

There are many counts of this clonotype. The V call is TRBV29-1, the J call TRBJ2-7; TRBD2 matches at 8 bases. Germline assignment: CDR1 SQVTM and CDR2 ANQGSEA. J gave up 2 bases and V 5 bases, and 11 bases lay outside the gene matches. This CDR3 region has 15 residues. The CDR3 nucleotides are TGCAGCGTTACCCCCGCGGGGGGCGGGACCTACGAGCAGTACTTC. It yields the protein CSVTPAGGGTYEQYF.

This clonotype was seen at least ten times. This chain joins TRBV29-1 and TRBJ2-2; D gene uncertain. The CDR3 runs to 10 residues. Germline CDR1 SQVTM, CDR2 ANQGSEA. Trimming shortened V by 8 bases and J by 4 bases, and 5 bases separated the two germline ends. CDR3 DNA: TGCAGCCGACCCACCGGGGAGCTGTTTTTT. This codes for CSRPTGELFF.

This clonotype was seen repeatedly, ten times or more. The CDR3 coding sequence is TGCGCCAGCAGCGCCACCCTTGGCAATGAGCAGTTCTTC. It is translated as CASSATLGNEQFF. The rearrangement uses TRBV5-1 and TRBJ2-1; D call uncertain. This CDR3 is 13 amino acids long. V shed 4 bases and J shed 6 bases, with 11 bases lying between them. Looked up from germline, CDR1 is SGHRS and CDR2 is YFSETQ.

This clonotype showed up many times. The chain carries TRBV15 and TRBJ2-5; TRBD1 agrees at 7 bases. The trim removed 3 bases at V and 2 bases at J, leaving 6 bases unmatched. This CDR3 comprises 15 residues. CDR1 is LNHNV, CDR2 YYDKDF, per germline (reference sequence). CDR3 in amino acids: CATSSPGQPQETQYF. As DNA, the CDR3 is TGTGCCACCAGCAGTCCGGGACAGCCACAAGAGACCCAGTACTTC. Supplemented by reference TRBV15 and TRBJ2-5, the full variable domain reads DAMVIQNPRYQVTQFGKPVTLSCSQTLNHNVMYWYQQKSSQAPKLLFHYYDKDFNNEADTPDNFQSRRPNTSFCFLDIRSPGLGDTAMYLCATSSPGQPQETQYFGPGTRLLVL.

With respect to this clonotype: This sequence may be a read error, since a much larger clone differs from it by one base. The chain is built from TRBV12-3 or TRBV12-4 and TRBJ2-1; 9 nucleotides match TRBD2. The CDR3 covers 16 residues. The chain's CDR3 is CASTLSSGIIPNERFF. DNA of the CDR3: TGTGCCAGCACTCTATCTAGCGGGATAATCCCCAATGAGCGGTTCTTC.

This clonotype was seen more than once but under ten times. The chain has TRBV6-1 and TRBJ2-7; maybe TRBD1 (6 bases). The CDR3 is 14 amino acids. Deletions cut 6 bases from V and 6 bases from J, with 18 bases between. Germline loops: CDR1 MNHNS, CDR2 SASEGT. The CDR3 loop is CASRSGGLAGEQYF. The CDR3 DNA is TGTGCCAGCAGATCTGGGGGCCTAGCTGGCGAGCAGTACTTC.

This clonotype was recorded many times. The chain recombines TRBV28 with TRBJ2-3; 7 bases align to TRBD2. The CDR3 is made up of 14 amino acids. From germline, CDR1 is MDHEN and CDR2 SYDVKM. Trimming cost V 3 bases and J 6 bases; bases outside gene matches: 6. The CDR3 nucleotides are TGTGCCAGCAGTTTGCAGGGAGGGTCCGATACGCAGTATTTT. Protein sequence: CASSLQGGSDTQYF.

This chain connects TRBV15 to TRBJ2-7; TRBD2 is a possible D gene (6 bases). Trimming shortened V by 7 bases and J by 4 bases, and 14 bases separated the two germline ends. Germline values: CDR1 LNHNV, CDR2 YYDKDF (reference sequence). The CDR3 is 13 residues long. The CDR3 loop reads CATKPGLQYEQYF. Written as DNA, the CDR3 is TGTGCCACCAAACCGGGACTGCAATACGAGCAGTACTTC.

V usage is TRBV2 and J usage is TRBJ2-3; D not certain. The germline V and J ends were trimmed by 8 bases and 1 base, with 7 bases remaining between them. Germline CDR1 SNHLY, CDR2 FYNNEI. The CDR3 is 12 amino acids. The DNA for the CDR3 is TGTGCCAGCCACAGTGGCACAGATACGCAGTATTTT. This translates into CASHSGTDTQYF.

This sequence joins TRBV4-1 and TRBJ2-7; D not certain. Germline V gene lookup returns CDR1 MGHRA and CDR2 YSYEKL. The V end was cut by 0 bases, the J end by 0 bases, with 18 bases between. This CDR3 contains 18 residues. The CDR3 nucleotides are TGCGCCAGCAGCCAAGAGGGTATGTCCCCAACGTACTCCTACGAGCAGTACTTC. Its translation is CASSQEGMSPTYSYEQYF.

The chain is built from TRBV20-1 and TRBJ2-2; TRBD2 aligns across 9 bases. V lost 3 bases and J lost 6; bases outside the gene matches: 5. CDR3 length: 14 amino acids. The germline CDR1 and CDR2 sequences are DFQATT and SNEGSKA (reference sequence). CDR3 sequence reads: CSASGAGGAGELFF. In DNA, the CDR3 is TGCAGTGCTAGCGGTGCGGGAGGGGCCGGGGAGCTGTTTTTT.

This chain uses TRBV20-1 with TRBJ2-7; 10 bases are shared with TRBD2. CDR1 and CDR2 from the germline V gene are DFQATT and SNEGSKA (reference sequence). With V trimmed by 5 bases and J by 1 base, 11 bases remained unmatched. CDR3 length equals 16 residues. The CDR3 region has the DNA TGCAGTGCTGGAGGGGGAGGGACTAGCGAGTCCTACGAGCAGTACTTC. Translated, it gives CSAGGGGTSESYEQYF.

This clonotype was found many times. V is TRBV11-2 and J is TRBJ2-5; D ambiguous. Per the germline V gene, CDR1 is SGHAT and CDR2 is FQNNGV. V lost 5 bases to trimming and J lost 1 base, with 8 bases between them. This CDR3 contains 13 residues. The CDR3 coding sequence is TGTGCCAGCAGCCGCGGAGCCCAAGAGACCCAGTACTTC. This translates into CASSRGAQETQYF.

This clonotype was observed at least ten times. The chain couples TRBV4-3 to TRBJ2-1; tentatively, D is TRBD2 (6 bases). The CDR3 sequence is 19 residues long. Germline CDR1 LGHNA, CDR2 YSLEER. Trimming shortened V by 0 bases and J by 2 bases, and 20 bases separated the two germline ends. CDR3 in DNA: TGCGCCAGCAGCCAAGAAACGACTAGTTTAGGAAGACCCTACAATGAGCAGTTCTTC. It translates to CASSQETTSLGRPYNEQFF.